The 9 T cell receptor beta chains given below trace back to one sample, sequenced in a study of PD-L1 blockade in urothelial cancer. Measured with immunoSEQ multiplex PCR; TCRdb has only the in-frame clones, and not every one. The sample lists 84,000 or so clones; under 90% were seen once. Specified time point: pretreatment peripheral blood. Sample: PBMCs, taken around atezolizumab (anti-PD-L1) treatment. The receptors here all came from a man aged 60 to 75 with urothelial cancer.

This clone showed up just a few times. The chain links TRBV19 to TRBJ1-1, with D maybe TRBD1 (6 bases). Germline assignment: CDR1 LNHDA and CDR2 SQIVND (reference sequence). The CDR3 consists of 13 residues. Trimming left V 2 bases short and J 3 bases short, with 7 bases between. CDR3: CASSIKGDTEAFF. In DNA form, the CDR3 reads TGTGCCAGTAGTATAAAGGGGGACACTGAAGCTTTCTTT. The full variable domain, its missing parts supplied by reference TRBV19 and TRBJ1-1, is DGGITQSPKYLFRKEGQNVTLSCEQNLNHDAMYWYRQDPGQGLRLIYYSQIVNDFQKGDIAEGYSVSREKKESFPLTVTSAQKNPTAFYLCASSIKGDTEAFFGQGTRLTVV.

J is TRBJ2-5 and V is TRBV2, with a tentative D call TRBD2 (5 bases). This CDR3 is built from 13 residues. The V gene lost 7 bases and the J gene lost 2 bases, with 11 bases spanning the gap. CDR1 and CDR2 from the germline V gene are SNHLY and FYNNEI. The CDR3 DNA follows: TGTGCCAGCATCGAGGGATGGCAAGAGACCCAGTACTTC. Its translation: CASIEGWQETQYF.

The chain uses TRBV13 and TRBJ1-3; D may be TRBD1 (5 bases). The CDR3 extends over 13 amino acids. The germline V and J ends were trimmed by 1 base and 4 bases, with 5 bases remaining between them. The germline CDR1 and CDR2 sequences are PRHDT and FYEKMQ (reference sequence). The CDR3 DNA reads TGTGCCAGCAGCTTAGACAGGGGAAACACCATATATTTT. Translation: CASSLDRGNTIYF. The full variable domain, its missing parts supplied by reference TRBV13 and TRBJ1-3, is AAGVIQSPRHLIKEKRETATLKCYPIPRHDTVYWYQQGPGQDPQFLISFYEKMQSDKGSIPDRFSAQQFSDYHSELNMSSLELGDSALYFCASSLDRGNTIYFGEGSWLTVV.

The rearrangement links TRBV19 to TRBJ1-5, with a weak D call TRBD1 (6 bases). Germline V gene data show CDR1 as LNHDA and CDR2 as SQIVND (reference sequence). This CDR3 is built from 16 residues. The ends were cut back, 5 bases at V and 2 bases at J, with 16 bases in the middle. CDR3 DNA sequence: TGTGCCAGTAGTCGCCGCGCAGGGGACGGCAATCAGCCCCAGCATTTT. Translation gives CASSRRAGDGNQPQHF.

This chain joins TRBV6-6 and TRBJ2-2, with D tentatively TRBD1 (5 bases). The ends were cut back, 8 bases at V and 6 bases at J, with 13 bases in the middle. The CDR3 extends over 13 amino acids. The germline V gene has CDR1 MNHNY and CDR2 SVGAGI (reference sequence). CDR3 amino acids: CASRWGASGELFF. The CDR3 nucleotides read TGTGCCAGCCGATGGGGCGCTTCCGGGGAGCTGTTTTTT.

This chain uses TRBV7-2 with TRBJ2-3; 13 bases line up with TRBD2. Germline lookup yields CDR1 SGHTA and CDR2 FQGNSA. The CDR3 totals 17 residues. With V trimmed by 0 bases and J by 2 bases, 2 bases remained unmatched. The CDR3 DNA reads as TGTGCCAGCAGCTTAGCAGGGACTAGCGGGATCACAGATACGCAGTATTTT. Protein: CASSLAGTSGITDTQYF. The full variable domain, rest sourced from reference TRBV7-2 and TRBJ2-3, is GAGVSQSPSNKVTEKGKDVELRCDPISGHTALYWYRQSLGQGLEFLIYFQGNSAPDKSGLPSDRFSAERTGGSVSTLTIQRTQQEDSAVYLCASSLAGTSGITDTQYFGPGTRLTVL.

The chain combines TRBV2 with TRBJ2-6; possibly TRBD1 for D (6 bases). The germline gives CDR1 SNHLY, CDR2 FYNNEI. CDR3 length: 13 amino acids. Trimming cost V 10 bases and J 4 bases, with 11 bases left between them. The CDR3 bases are TGTGCCACCAGACAGGACGGGGCCAACGTCCTGACTTTC. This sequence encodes CATRQDGANVLTF.

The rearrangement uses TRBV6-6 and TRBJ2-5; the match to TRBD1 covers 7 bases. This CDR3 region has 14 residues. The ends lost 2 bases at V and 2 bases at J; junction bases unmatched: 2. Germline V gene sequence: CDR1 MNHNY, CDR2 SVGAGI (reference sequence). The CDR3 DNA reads TGTGCCAGCAGTTACGGGACAGCACAAGAGACCCAGTACTTC. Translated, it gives CASSYGTAQETQYF.

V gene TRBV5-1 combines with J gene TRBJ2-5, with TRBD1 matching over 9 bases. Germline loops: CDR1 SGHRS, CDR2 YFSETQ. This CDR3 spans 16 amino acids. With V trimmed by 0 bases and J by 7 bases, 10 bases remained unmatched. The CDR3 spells CASSLGPTGQGRTQYF. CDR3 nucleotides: TGCGCCAGCAGCTTGGGTCCCACGGGACAGGGACGGACCCAGTACTTC.